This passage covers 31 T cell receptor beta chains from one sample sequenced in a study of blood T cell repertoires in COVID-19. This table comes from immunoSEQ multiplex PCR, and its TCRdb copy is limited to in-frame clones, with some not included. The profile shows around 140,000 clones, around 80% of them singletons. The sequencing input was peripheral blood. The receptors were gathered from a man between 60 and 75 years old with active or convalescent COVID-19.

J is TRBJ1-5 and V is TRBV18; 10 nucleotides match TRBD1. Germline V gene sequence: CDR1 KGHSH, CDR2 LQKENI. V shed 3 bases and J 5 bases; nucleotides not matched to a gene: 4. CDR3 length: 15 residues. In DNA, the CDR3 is TGTGCCAGCTCACCGGGACAGGGGATTGATCAGCCCCAGCATTTT. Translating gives CASSPGQGIDQPQHF.

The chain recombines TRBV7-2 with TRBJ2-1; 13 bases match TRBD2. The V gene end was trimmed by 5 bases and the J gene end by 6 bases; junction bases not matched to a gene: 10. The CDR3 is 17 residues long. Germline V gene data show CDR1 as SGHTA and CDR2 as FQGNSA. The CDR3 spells CASSPSTGTSGVNEQFF. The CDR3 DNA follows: TGTGCCAGCAGCCCATCCACCGGGACTAGCGGGGTCAATGAGCAGTTCTTC.

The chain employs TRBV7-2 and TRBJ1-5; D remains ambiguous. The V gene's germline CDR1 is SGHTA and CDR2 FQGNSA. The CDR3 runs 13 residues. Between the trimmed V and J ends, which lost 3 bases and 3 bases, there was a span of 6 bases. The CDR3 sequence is CASSFRFNQPQHF. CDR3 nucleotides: TGTGCCAGCAGCTTCAGATTCAATCAGCCCCAGCATTTT.

The chain's CDR3 is CASSLNTGGFQPQHF. The CDR3 DNA sequence: TGTGCCAGCAGCCTGAATACAGGGGGCTTTCAGCCCCAGCATTTT. This chain connects TRBV11-2 to TRBJ1-5; 9 positions agree with TRBD1. V shed 5 bases and J 6 bases; nucleotides not matched to a gene: 8. In germline, CDR1 is SGHAT, CDR2 FQNNGV. The CDR3 sequence is 15 residues long.

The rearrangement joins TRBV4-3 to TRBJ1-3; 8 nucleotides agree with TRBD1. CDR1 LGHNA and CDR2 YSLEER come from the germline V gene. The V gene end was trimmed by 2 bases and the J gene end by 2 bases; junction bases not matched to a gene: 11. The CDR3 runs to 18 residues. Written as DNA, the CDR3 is TGCGCCAGCAGCCAATATTCCTCCGGACAGGGTACTGGAAACACCATATATTTT. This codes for CASSQYSSGQGTGNTIYF.

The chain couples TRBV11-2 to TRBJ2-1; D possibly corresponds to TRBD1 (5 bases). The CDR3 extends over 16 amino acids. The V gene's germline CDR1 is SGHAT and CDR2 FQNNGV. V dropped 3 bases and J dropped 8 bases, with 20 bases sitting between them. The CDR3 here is CASSFLFRQGWYEQFF. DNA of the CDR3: TGTGCCAGCAGCTTCTTGTTTCGGCAGGGTTGGTATGAGCAGTTCTTC.

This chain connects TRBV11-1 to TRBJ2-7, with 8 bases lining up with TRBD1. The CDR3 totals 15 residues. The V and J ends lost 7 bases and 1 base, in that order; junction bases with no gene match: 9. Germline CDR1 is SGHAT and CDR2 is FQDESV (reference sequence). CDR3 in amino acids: CASTTDRDRSYEQYV. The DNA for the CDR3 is TGTGCCAGCACGACCGACCGGGACAGGTCCTACGAGCAGTACGTC.

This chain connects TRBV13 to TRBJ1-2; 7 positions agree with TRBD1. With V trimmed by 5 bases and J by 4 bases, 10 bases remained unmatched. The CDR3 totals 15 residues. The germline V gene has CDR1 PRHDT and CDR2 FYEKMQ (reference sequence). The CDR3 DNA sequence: TGTGCCAGCAGCCCTCTAGGGGACAGCACCTATGGCTACACCTTC. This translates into CASSPLGDSTYGYTF.

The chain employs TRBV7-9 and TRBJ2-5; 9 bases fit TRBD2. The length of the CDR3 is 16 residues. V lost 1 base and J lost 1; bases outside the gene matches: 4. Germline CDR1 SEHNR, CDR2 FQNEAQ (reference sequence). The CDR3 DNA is TGTGCCAGCAGCTTAGTTAGCGGGAGTGTCCAAGAGACCCAGTACTTC. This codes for CASSLVSGSVQETQYF.

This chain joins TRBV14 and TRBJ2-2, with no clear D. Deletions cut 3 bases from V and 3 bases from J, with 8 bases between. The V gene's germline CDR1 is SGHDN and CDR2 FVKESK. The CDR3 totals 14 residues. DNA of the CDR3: TGTGCCAGCAGCCAGAGGCCGGACACCGGGGAGCTGTTTTTT. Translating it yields CASSQRPDTGELFF.

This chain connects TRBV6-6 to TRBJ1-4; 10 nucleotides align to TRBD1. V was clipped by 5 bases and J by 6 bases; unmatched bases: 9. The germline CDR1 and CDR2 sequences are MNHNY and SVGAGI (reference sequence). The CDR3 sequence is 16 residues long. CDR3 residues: CASSRDMGQGYEKLFF. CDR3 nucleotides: TGTGCCAGCAGTCGAGATATGGGACAGGGGTATGAAAAACTGTTTTTT.

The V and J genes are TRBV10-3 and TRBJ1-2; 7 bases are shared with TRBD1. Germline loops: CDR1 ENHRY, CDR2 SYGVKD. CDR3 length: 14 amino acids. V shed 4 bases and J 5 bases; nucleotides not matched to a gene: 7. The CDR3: CAISGSRGEYGYTF. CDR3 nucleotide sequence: TGTGCCATCAGTGGGTCCAGGGGGGAATATGGCTACACCTTC.

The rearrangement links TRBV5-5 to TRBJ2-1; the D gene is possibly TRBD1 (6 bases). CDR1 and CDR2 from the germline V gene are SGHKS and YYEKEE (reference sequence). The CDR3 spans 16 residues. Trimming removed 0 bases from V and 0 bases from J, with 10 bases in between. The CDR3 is CASSLEADSSYNEQFF. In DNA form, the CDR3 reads TGTGCCAGCAGCTTGGAGGCGGACAGCTCCTACAATGAGCAGTTCTTC.

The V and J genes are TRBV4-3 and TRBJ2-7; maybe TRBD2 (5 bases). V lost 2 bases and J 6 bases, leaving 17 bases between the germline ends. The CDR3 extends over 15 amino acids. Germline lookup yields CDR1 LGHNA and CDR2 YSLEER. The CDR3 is CASSQTGLLESEQYV. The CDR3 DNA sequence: TGCGCCAGCAGCCAAACCGGATTACTAGAATCCGAGCAGTACGTC.

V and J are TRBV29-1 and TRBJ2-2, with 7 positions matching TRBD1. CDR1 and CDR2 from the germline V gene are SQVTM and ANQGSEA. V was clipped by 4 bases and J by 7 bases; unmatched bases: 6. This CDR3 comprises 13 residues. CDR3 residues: CSVAQGNHGELFF. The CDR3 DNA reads TGCAGCGTTGCACAGGGGAATCACGGGGAGCTGTTTTTT.

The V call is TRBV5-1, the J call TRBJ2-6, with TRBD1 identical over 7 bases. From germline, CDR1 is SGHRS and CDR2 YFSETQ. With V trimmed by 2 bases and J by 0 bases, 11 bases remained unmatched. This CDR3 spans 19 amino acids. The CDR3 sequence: CASSFRDRASNSGANVLTF. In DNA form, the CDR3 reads TGCGCCAGCAGCTTTCGTGACAGGGCATCCAACTCTGGGGCCAACGTCCTGACTTTC.

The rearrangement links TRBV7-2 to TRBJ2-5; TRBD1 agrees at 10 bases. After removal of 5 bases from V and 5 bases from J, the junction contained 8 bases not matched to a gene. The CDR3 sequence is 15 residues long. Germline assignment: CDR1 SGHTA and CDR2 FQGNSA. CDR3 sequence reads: CASSGNPGQGETQYF. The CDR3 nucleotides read TGTGCCAGCAGCGGAAATCCGGGACAGGGGGAGACCCAGTACTTC.

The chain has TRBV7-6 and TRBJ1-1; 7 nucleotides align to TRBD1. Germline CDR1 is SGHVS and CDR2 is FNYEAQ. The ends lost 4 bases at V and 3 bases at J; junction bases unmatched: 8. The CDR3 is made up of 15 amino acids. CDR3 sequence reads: CASSWKRTGDTEAFF. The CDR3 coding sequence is TGTGCCAGCAGCTGGAAGAGAACAGGGGACACTGAAGCTTTCTTT.

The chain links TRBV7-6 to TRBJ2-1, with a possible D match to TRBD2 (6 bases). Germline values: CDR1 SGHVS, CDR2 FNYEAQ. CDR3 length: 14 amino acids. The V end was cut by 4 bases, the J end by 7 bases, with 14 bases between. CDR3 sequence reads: CASSSAGLLNEQFF. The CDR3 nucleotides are TGTGCCAGCAGCTCGGCGGGATTGTTAAATGAGCAGTTCTTC.

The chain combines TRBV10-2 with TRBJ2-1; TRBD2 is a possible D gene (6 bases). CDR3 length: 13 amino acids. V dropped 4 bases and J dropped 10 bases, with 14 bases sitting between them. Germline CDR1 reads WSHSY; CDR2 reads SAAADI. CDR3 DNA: TGCGCCAGCAGTGTCGGCGGGGTGACGGAGCAGTTCTTC. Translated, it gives CASSVGGVTEQFF.

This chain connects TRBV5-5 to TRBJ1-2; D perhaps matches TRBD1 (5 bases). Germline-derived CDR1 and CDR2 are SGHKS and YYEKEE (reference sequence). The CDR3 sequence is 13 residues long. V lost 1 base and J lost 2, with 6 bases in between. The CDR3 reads CASSLSGNYGYTF. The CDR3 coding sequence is TGTGCCAGCAGCTTGTCAGGGAACTATGGCTACACCTTC.

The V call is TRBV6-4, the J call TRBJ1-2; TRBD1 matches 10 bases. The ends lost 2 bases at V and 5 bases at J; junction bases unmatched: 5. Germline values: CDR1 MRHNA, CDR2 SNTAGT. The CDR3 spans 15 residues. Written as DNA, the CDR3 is TGTGCCAGCAGTGACCAGACAGGGGGCAATTATGGCTACACCTTC. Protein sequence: CASSDQTGGNYGYTF.

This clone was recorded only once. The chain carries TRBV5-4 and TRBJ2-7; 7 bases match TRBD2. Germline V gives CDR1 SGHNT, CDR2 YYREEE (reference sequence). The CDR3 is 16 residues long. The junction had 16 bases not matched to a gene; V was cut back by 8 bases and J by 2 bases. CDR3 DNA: TGTGCCAGTATCCCCAACCGGGGAGGGAGGACCTACGAGCAGTACGTC. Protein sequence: CASIPNRGGRTYEQYV.

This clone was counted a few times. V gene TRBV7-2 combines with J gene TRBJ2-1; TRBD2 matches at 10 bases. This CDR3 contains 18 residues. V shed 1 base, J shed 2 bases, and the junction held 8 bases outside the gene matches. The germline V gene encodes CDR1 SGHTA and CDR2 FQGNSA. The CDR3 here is CASSLGSSGGPTYNEQFF. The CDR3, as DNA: TGTGCCAGCAGCTTAGGATCTAGCGGGGGCCCTACCTACAATGAGCAGTTCTTC. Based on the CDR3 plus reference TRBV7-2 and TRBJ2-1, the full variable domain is GAGVSQSPSNKVTEKGKDVELRCDPISGHTALYWYRQSLGQGLEFLIYFQGNSAPDKSGLPSDRFSAERTGGSVSTLTIQRTQQEDSAVYLCASSLGSSGGPTYNEQFFGPGTRLTVL.

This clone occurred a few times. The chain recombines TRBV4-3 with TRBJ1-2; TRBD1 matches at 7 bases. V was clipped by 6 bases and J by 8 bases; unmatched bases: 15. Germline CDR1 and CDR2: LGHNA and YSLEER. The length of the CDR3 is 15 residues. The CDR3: CASSRPGQTSEGYTF. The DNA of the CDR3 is TGCGCCAGCAGTAGGCCGGGACAGACGTCTGAAGGCTACACCTTC.

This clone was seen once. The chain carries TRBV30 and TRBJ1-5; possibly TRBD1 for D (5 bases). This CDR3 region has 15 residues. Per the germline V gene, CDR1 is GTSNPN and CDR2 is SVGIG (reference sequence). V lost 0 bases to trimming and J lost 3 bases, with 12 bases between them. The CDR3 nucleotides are TGTGCCTGGAGTGTAATTGACAGCCACAATCAGCCCCAGCATTTT. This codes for CAWSVIDSHNQPQHF.

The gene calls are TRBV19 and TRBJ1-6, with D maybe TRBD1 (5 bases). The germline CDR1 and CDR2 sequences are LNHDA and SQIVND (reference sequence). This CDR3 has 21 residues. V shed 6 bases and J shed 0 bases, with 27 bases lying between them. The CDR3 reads CASRETFGTSATSSYNSPLHF. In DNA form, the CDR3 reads TGTGCCAGTAGAGAGACCTTCGGGACTAGCGCAACGAGCTCCTATAATTCACCCCTCCACTTT.

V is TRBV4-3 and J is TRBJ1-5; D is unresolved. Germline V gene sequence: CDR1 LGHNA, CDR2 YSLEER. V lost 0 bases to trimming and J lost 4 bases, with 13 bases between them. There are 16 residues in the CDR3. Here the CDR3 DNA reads TGCGCCAGCAGCCAAGAGTTCGATCGAGGTAATCAGCCCCAGCATTTT. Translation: CASSQEFDRGNQPQHF.

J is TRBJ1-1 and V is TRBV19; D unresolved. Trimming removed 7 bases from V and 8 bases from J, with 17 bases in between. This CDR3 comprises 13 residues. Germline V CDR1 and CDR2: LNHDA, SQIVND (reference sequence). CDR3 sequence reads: CASTLGGVTEAFF. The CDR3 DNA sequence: TGTGCCAGTACCTTGGGCGGGGTTACGGAAGCTTTCTTT.

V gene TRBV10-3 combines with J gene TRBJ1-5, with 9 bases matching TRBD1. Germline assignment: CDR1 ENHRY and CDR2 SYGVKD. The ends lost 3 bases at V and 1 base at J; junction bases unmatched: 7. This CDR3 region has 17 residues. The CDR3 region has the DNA TGTGCCATCAGTGAAAAAGGACAGGGGTCGAGCAATCAGCCCCAGCATTTT. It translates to CAISEKGQGSSNQPQHF.

In DNA, the CDR3 is TGTGCCAGCACCACAGGGGATCAAGAGACCCAGTACTTC. Protein sequence: CASTTGDQETQYF. The J gene is TRBJ2-5, the V gene TRBV5-6, with 7 bases lining up with TRBD1. This CDR3 has 13 residues. Germline CDR1 is SGHDT and CDR2 is YYEEEE. J lost 2 bases, V lost 6 bases, and 4 bases had no gene match.